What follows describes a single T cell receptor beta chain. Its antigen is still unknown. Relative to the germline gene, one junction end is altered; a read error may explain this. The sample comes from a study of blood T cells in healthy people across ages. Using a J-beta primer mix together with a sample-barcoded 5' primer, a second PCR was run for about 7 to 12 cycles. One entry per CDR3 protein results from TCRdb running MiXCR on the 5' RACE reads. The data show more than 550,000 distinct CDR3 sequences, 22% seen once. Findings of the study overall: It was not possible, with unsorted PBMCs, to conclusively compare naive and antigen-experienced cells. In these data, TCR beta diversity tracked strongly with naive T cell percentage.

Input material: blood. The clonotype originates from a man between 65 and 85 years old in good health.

The CDR3, as DNA: TGTGCCAGCAGAGCCATAGTCACCGGGGAGCTGGTTTTT. It is translated as CASRAIVTGELVF. The chain employs TRBV6-1 and TRBJ2-2; possible D gene TRBD2, 5 bases. The CDR3 sequence is 13 residues long. Per germline, CDR1 MNHNS and CDR2 SASEGT.